This TCR beta chain was found in a study of T cell responses to AZD1222 COVID-19 vaccine (dated by TCRdb to the early 2020s). The study in broad terms: A total of more than 230 trial participants underwent TCR sequencing, of whom 207 had received two doses of AZD1222 and some 26 had received two doses of the MenACWY control vaccine. Enrollment into the trials was organized by age into subgroups of 18-55, 56-69 and 70-plus years, and those subgroups contained roughly 140, 27 and 60 TCR-sequenced participants, respectively.

This specimen's time point label, interpreted: about 28 days (+/-7) after the second vaccine dose. Because spike-specific TCR depth and breadth did not differ between the two schedules, AZD1222 recipients who got a second dose at roughly 4 weeks were pooled with those who got a second dose at roughly 12 weeks. Vaccinee samples were obtained from the UK trials COV001 and COV002, which included a single-blind randomized controlled phase 2/3 trial of AZD1222 (ChAdOx1 nCoV-19) in healthy adults. For TCRbeta chain sequencing, PBMC samples from trial participants were taken at day 0 and at day 28 after the second dose. The CDR3 regions of human TCRbeta chains were subjected to immunosequencing. The study's own analysis went as follows. TCRs in the repertoires were compared against a reference library of SARS-CoV-2-specific TCRs that had been generated with the MIRA antigen-specificity platform. Breadth was defined as the fraction of unique TCRs that were SARS-CoV-2-associated, and depth was defined as the fraction of total T cells that were SARS-CoV-2-associated. Using the MIRA data, each spike-specific TCR was assigned both to the spike region to which the TCR was reactive and to a CD4 or CD8 class. Log10-transformed breadth and depth values were compared by one-way ANOVA with Sidak's multiple comparisons tests. The table was pulled from immuneACCESS by TCRdb, which kept in-frame rearrangements only. Such tables lose some clones; where checked, under half of the loss comes from unresolved V genes, and the rest has no known cause. V, J and clone size are taken as reported in that table, and D and trimming were inferred from the DNA itself. In this sample the table shows around 50,000 clones, 65% to 90% of which occur a single time. Jointly, the top ten make up 6% to 8% of the sample.

Points the paper makes about the study in general: Participants were mostly white British and included more females than males, and it was suggested by the authors that clonal diversity may have been underestimated. Spike-specific TCR breadth and depth rose significantly after two AZD1222 doses compared with day 0 and with MenACWY recipients. The vaccine-associated CD4 TCRs covered the entire spike protein, and the dominant responses fell in regions 160-218 and 743-854. Reportedly, close to half of the unique spike-specific TCRs recognized epitopes lying outside the regions that are mutated in the B.1.351 and B.1.1.7 variants. Because no day 14 peak-response samples were available, repertoires were characterized only after the peak T cell response. In the small 56-69-year group, the increase in depth fell short of significance, most likely because of low power. Conclusions about previously exposed vaccinees are limited, since just 5 to 7 AZD1222 recipients were seropositive for SARS-CoV-2 at baseline.

From its cysteine to its phenylalanine, the CDR3 spans 16 amino acids. The only DNA kept is the CDR3, 48 bases in frame from the first base. CDR1 is given as SGHTA and CDR2 as FQGTGA, both from the germline V gene. V is shortened by 2 bases, J by 0 bases, and the region joining them spans 8 bases. Points on this clone: No cognate antigen has been identified for it. No quality values exist for individual bases; no much larger clone is one base distant.

This clonotype originated in an adult who received the AZD1222 COVID-19 vaccine. The source material was peripheral blood, sampled 28 days after the second AZD1222 dose. Recombination connected TRBV7-3 to TRBJ2-6; the D gene cannot be named for sure. Here is the DNA: TGTGCCAGCAGCTTAGGTCCATCCTCTGGGGCCAACGTCCTGACTTTC. Its amino acids are CASSLGPSSGANVLTF. Reference TRBV7-3 and TRBJ2-6 genes cover what lies past the CDR3, so the full variable domain is GAGVSQTPSNKVTEKGKYVELRCDPISGHTALYWYRQSLGQGPEFLIYFQGTGAADDSGLPNDRFFAVRPEGSVSTLKIQRTERGDSAVYLCASSLGPSSGANVLTFGAGSRLTVL.